This TCR beta chain was recorded in a study of T cell clonotyping in hematopoietic cell transplantation. Study conclusions and caveats: No sorting was done, leaving CD4 and CD8 contributions mixed. At the given depth, recipient repertoires were over 97% de novo clonotypes. After transplant, recipient diversity fell while pathologically expanded clonotypes grew through day 180. Graft donor and pretransplant recipient Inverse Simpson Index values predicted broader posttransplant TCR diversity.

Details on this clone: Its target is unknown.

The CDR3 spans 14 residues. V was pared by 0 bases and J by 4 bases, with 9 bases between. Germline loops: CDR1 MNHNS, CDR2 SASEGT. Libraries were prepared by immunoSEQ multiplex PCR; TCRdb keeps only in-frame clonotypes and omits some of them. Counted here are about 8,000 clones, roughly 76% occurring once; the ten biggest clones make up more than 4%. The sample here was peripheral blood mononuclear cells, taken 180 days after allogeneic stem cell transplant. This receptor was taken from a female patient between 50 and 59 years old who had an allogeneic stem cell transplant from an unrelated donor, so the T cells may come from the graft donor. Some clones in this sample may be carry-over from other donors' samples. This sequence joins TRBV6-1 and TRBJ1-1; no reliable D call. DNA of the CDR3: TGTGCCAGCAGTGAAGCACATGAAGGCACTGAAGCTTTCTTT. It is translated as CASSEAHEGTEAFF.